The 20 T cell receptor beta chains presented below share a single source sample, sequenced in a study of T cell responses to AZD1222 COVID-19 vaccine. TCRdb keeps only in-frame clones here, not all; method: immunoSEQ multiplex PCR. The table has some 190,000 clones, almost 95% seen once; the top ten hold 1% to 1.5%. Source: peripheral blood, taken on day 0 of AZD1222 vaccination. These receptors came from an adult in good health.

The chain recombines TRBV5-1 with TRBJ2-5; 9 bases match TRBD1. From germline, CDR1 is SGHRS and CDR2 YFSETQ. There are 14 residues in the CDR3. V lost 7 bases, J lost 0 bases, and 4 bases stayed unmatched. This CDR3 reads CASGGTGNQETQYF. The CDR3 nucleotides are TGCGCCAGCGGGGGGACAGGGAACCAAGAGACCCAGTACTTC.

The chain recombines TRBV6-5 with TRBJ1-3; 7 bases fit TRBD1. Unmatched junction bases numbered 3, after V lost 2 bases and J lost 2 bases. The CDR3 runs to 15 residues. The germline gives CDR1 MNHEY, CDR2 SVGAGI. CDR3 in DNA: TGTGCCAGCAGTTACCAGGGACAGCCTGGAAACACCATATATTTT. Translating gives CASSYQGQPGNTIYF.

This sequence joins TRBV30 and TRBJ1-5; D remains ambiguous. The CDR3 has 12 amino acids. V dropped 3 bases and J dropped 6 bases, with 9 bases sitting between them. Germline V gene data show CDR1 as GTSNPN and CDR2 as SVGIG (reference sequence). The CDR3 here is CAWRQAGQPQHF. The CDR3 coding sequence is TGTGCCTGGAGGCAGGCAGGTCAGCCCCAGCATTTT. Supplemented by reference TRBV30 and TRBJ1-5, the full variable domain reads SQTIHQWPATLVQPVGSPLSLECTVEGTSNPNLYWYRQAAGRGLQLLFYSVGIGQISSEVPQNLSASRPQDRQFILSSKKLLLSDSGFYLCAWRQAGQPQHFGDGTRLSIL.

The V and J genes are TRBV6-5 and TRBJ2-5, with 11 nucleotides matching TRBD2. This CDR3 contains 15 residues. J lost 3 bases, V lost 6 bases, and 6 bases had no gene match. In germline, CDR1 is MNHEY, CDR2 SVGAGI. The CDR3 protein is CASSLTSGGKETQYF. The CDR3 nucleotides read TGTGCCAGCAGCCTAACTAGCGGGGGCAAAGAGACCCAGTACTTC.

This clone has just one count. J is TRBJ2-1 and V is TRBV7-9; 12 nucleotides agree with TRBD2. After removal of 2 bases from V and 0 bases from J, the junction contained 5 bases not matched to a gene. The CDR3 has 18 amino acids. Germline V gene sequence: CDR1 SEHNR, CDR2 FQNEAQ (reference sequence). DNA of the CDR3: TGTGCCAGCAGCTTACGACTAGCGGGGGTCGGCTCCTACAATGAGCAGTTCTTC. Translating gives CASSLRLAGVGSYNEQFF.

CDR3 residues: CATKLGGHTDTQYF. The CDR3 DNA sequence: TGTGCCACCAAGCTTGGGGGTCACACAGATACGCAGTATTTT. The rearrangement joins TRBV15 to TRBJ2-3; the D call may be TRBD1 or TRBD2 (5 bases each). Trimming removed 7 bases at V and 2 bases at J, with 13 bases between. CDR1 and CDR2 (germline): LNHNV, YYDKDF (reference sequence). The CDR3 runs 14 residues.

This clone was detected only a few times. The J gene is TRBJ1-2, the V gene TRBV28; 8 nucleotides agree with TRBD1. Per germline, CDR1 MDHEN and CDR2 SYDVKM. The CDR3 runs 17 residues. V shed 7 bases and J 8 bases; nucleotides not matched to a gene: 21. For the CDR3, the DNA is TGTGCCAGCACTCCTCAGGGGGCAGGGGCGGAAGGGGACGGCTACACCTTC. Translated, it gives CASTPQGAGAEGDGYTF.

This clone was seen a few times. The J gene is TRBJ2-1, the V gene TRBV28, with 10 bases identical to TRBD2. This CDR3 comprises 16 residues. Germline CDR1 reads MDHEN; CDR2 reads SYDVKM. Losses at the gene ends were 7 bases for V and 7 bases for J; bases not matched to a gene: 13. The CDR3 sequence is CASTPLASGGANEQFF. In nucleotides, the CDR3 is TGTGCCAGCACCCCCCTGGCCAGCGGGGGGGCGAATGAGCAGTTCTTC.

This chain's CDR3 is CSVGTGKNSPLHF. The CDR3 region has the DNA TGCAGCGTTGGGACAGGAAAAAATTCACCCCTCCACTTT. The V and J genes are TRBV29-1 and TRBJ1-6, with 7 positions matching TRBD1. J gave up 7 bases and V 4 bases, and 4 bases lay outside the gene matches. Per the germline V gene, CDR1 is SQVTM and CDR2 is ANQGSEA. This CDR3 is built from 13 residues.

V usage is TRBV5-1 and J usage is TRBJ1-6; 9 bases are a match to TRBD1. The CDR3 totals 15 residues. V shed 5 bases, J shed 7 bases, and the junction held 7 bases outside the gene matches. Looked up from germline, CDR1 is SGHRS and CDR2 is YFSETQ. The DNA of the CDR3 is TGCGCCAGCAGTATTGGACAGGGGCGCAATTCACCCCTCCACTTT. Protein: CASSIGQGRNSPLHF. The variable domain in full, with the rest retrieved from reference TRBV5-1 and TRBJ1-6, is KAGVTQTPRYLIKTRGQQVTLSCSPISGHRSVSWYQQTPGQGLQFLFEYFSETQRNKGNFPGRFSGRQFSNSRSEMNVSTLELGDSALYLCASSIGQGRNSPLHFGNGTRLTVT.

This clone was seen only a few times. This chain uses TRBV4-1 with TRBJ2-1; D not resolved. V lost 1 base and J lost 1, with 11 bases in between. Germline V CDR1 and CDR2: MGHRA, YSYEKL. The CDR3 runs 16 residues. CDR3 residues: CASSQGRPGSYNEQFF. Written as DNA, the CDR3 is TGCGCCAGCAGCCAAGGTCGACCCGGGTCCTACAATGAGCAGTTCTTC.

In DNA form, the CDR3 reads TGCGCCAGCAGCTTGGCCTTGGGACCCGCCGGCTACACCTTC. It translates to CASSLALGPAGYTF. V usage is TRBV5-1 and J usage is TRBJ1-2; perhaps TRBD1 as D (5 bases). This CDR3 spans 14 amino acids. Germline V gene data show CDR1 as SGHRS and CDR2 as YFSETQ. V dropped 0 bases and J dropped 8 bases, with 14 bases sitting between them.

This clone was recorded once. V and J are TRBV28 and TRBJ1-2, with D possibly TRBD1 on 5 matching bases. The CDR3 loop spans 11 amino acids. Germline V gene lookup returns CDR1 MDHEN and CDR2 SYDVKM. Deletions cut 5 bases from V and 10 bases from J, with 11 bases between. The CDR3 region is CASSLDRDYTF. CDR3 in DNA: TGTGCCAGCAGTCTCGACAGAGACTACACCTTC.

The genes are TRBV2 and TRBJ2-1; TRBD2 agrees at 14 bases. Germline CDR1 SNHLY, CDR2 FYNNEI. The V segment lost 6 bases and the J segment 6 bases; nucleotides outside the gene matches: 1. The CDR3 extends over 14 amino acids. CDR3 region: CASSGLAGGNEQFF. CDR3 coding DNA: TGTGCCAGCAGCGGACTAGCGGGGGGCAATGAGCAGTTCTTC.

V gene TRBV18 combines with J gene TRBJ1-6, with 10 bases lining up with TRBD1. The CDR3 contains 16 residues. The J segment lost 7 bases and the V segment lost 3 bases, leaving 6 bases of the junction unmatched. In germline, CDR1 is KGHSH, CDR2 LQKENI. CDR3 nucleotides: TGTGCCAGCTCACCGACGACAGGGGGCGGGAATTCACCCCTCCACTTT. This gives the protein CASSPTTGGGNSPLHF.

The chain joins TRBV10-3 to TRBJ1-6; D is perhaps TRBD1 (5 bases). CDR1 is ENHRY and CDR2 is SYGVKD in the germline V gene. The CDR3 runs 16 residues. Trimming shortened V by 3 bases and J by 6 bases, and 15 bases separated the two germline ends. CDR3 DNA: TGTGCCATCAGTGATACCGGGGCACCGACTAATTCACCCCTCCACTTT. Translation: CAISDTGAPTNSPLHF.

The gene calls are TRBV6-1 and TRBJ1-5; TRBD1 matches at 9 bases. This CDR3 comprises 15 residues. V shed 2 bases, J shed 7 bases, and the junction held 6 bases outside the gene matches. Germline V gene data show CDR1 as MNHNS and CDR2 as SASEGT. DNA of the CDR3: TGTGCCAGCAGTGAAATACAGGGGGCTCGGCAGCCCCAGCATTTT. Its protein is CASSEIQGARQPQHF.

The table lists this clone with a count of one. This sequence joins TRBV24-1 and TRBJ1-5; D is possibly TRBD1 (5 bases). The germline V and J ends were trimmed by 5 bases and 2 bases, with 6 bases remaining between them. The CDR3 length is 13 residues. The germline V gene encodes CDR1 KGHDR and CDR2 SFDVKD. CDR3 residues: CATSGGGNQPQHF. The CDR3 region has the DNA TGTGCCACCAGTGGAGGGGGCAATCAGCCCCAGCATTTT.

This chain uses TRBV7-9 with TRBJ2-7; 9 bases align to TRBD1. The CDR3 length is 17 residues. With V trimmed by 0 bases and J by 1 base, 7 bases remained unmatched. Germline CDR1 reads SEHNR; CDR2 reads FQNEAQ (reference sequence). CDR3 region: CASSLAKQGAGSYEQYF. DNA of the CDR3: TGTGCCAGCAGCTTAGCTAAACAGGGGGCTGGTTCCTACGAGCAGTACTTC.

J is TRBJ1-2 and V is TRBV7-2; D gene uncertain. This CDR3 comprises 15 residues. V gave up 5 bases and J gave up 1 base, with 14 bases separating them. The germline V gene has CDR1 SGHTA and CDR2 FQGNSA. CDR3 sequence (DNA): TGTGCCAGCAGCCTCGATATAGGACGTAACTATGGCTACACCTTC. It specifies CASSLDIGRNYGYTF.